This entry is about one TCR beta chain. Its specificity is not known. Treatment of patients with chemo-refractory metastatic non-small-cell lung cancer consisted of focal radiation plus CTLA-4 blockade with ipilimumab. V shed 4 bases, J shed 2 bases, and the junction held 5 bases outside the gene matches. Germline CDR1 and CDR2: SGHRS and YFSETQ. The CDR3 has 14 amino acids. The data are from a study of radiotherapy plus CTLA-4 blockade in lung cancer. In the study overall: Among enrolled patients, over 15% responded and 25% to 35% achieved disease control.

Measured with immunoSEQ multiplex PCR; TCRdb has only the in-frame clones, and not every one. The sample includes some 110,000 clones, about 90% of them seen just once. General study findings and limits: Expansion in blood of tumor-derived TCR clones was seen after radiotherapy plus ipilimumab.

The rearrangement uses TRBV5-1 and TRBJ2-7, with 8 bases fitting TRBD2. The sequence came from a human donor with non-small cell lung cancer that progressed on radiotherapy plus ipilimumab. The sample was peripheral blood, taken from a patient treated with radiotherapy plus ipilimumab. Written as DNA, the CDR3 is TGCGCCAGCAGCCTCGGGGGGGCGACCTACGAGCAGTACTTC. Encoded protein: CASSLGGATYEQYF. Supplemented by reference TRBV5-1 and TRBJ2-7, the full variable domain reads KAGVTQTPRYLIKTRGQQVTLSCSPISGHRSVSWYQQTPGQGLQFLFEYFSETQRNKGNFPGRFSGRQFSNSRSEMNVSTLELGDSALYLCASSLGGATYEQYFGPGTRLTVT.